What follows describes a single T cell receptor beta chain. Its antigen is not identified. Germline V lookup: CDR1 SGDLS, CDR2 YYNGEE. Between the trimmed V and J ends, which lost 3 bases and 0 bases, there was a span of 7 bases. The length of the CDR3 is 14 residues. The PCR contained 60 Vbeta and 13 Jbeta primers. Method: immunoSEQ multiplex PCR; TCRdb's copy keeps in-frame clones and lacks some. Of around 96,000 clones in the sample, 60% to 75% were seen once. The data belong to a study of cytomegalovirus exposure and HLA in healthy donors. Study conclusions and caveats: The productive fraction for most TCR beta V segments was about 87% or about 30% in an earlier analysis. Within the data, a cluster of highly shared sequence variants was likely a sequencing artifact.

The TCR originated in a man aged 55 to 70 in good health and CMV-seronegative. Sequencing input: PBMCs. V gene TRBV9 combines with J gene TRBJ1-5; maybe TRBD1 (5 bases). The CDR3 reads CASSATVSNQPQHF. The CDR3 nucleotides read TGTGCCAGCAGCGCGACAGTTAGCAATCAGCCCCAGCATTTT.